Below are 5 T cell receptor beta chains sequenced from a single sample in a study of T cell responses to AZD1222 COVID-19 vaccine. TCRdb's copy holds only in-frame clones and misses some; the assay was immunoSEQ multiplex PCR. The sample includes 150,000 to 200,000 clones, approximately 90% of them seen just once. The sample here was peripheral blood, taken 28 days after the second AZD1222 dose. These receptors came from an adult who received the AZD1222 COVID-19 vaccine.

This clone was recorded once. The rearrangement uses TRBV5-1 and TRBJ2-5; D is uncertain. The V end was cut by 1 base, the J end by 5 bases, with 24 bases between. The CDR3 covers 18 residues. In germline, CDR1 is SGHRS, CDR2 YFSETQ. The CDR3 loop reads CASSLNVPGNTFGETQYF. CDR3 DNA sequence: TGCGCCAGCAGCTTGAACGTCCCTGGAAATACCTTTGGGGAGACCCAGTACTTC.

In the case of this clone: Within the sample, other DNA sequences also encode this same CDR3. This sequence joins TRBV2 and TRBJ2-7; D is unresolved. The CDR3 covers 10 residues. CDR1 is SNHLY, CDR2 FYNNEI, per germline. Between the trimmed V and J ends, which lost 6 bases and 3 bases, there was a span of 3 bases. For the CDR3, the DNA is TGTGCCAGCAGAGGCTACGAGCAGTACTTC. It encodes CASRGYEQYF. Variable domain in full (rest from reference TRBV2 and TRBJ2-7): EPEVTQTPSHQVTQMGQEVILRCVPISNHLYFYWYRQILGQKVEFLVSFYNNEISEKSEIFDDQFSVERPDGSNFTLKIRSTKLEDSAMYFCASRGYEQYFGPGTRLTVT.

The chain links TRBV12-5 to TRBJ2-1, with 9 positions matching TRBD2. With V trimmed by 2 bases and J by 5 bases, 4 bases remained unmatched. From germline, CDR1 is LGHNT and CDR2 FRNRAP. This CDR3 contains 15 residues. The CDR3 loop is CASGLSSGGNNEQFF. CDR3 nucleotides: TGTGCTAGTGGTTTGAGTAGCGGGGGTAACAATGAGCAGTTCTTC.

V and J are TRBV5-1 and TRBJ1-4, with 7 bases aligning to TRBD1. Germline CDR1 reads SGHRS; CDR2 reads YFSETQ. With V trimmed by 4 bases and J by 5 bases, 5 bases remained unmatched. CDR3 length equals 14 residues. CDR3 loop: CASSVRQGNEKLFF. DNA of the CDR3: TGCGCCAGCAGCGTAAGACAGGGAAATGAAAAACTGTTTTTT.

Concerning this clone: Other DNA sequences of this sample code for an identical CDR3. CDR3 in amino acids: CASSPPSGAGNTIYF. The CDR3 coding sequence is TGTGCCAGCTCACCACCATCCGGGGCAGGAAACACCATATATTTT. The gene calls are TRBV18 and TRBJ1-3, with D tentatively TRBD1 (5 bases). The CDR3 covers 15 residues. Trimming removed 0 bases from V and 4 bases from J, with 10 bases in between. In germline, CDR1 is KGHSH, CDR2 LQKENI.